One and the same sample provided the 3 T cell receptor beta chains below, sequenced in a study of T cell clonality in common variable immunodeficiency. Libraries were prepared by immunoSEQ multiplex PCR; TCRdb keeps only in-frame clonotypes and omits some of them. The sample yields tens of thousands of clones, without any singletons. The sequencing sample was made of peripheral blood mononuclear cells. The receptors were sampled from a person aged 18-70 years in good health.

This clone was seen a handful of times. The CDR3 end is not reached by the read, which stops 3 residues before it; the germline J gene fills it in. The chain has TRBV19 and TRBJ2-4; tentative D call: TRBD1 (5 bases). The CDR3 extends over 15 amino acids. The germline CDR1 and CDR2 sequences are LNHDA and SQIVND (reference sequence). The CDR3: CASRPSQGWRRGQYF. CDR3 DNA (partial): TGTGCCAGTAGACCAAGCCAGGGCTGGAGACGTGGT.

To note about this clone: The sequenced fragment ends 3 residues before the CDR3 boundary, so the rest is inferred from the germline J gene. The J gene is TRBJ2-7, the V gene TRBV19, with 10 bases that match TRBD2. The CDR3 is 14 residues long. Losses at the gene ends were 6 bases for V and 1 base for J; bases not matched to a gene: 3. Germline CDR1 reads LNHDA; CDR2 reads SQIVND (reference sequence). CDR3 residues: CASSPLAGSYEQYF. The sequenced part of the CDR3 DNA is TGTGCCAGTAGCCCACTAGCGGGGTCCTACGAG.

This clone has only a few counts. Incomplete CDR3 DNA: TGTGCCAGCAAACACCTTATGCGGGGTCCGTACGAG. Protein product: CASKHLMRGPYE. The whole CDR3 region reads CASKHLMRGPYEQYF. This chain uses TRBV5-8 with TRBJ2-7; possibly TRBD2 for D (6 bases). The sequenced fragment ends 3 residues before the CDR3 boundary, so the rest is inferred from the germline J gene. Trimming stripped 6 bases from V and 4 bases from J, with 20 bases between. The CDR3 length is 15 residues. Germline V CDR1 and CDR2: SGHTS, YDEGEE. The whole variable domain, filled in from reference TRBV5-8 and TRBJ2-7, reads EAGVTQSPTHLIKTRGQQATLRCSPISGHTSVYWYQQALGLGLQFLLWYDEGEERNRGNFPPRFSGRQFPNYSSELNVNALELEDSALYLCASKHLMRGPYEQYFGPGTRLTVT.